The 24 T cell receptor beta chains listed next were all sequenced from one sample in a study of siplizumab effects on memory and regulatory T cells. Method: immunoSEQ multiplex PCR; TCRdb's copy keeps in-frame clones and lacks some. The sample shows some 62,000 clones, approximately 79% of them seen only once. Sequencing used memory CD4+ T cells sorted from blood. Every receptor here comes from a human donor in good health.

The rearrangement joins TRBV9 to TRBJ1-6; D may be TRBD1 (5 bases). The CDR3 has 15 amino acids. Germline V CDR1 and CDR2: SGDLS, YYNGEE. Trimming stripped 3 bases from V and 5 bases from J, with 12 bases between. CDR3 in amino acids: CASSARDGNNSPLHF. For the CDR3, the DNA is TGTGCCAGCAGCGCCCGGGACGGAAATAATTCACCCCTCCACTTT.

This chain uses TRBV5-1 with TRBJ1-2, with D possibly matching TRBD1 (5 bases). Trimming removed 3 bases at V and 3 bases at J, with 18 bases between. Germline V gene sequence: CDR1 SGHRS, CDR2 YFSETQ. The CDR3 runs to 16 residues. Here the CDR3 reads CASSSAPQATHYGYTF. In DNA form, the CDR3 reads TGCGCCAGCAGCTCAGCCCCACAGGCGACACACTATGGCTACACCTTC.

The CDR3 region is CASSLTASYGEQYF. CDR3 in DNA: TGTGCCAGCAGCTTGACAGCAAGCTATGGCGAGCAGTACTTC. The chain employs TRBV13 and TRBJ2-7, with D tentatively TRBD1 (5 bases). Germline loops: CDR1 PRHDT, CDR2 FYEKMQ (reference sequence). CDR3 length: 14 amino acids. V was pared by 3 bases and J by 6 bases, with 15 bases between.

The chain links TRBV7-2 to TRBJ2-5; D unresolved. The CDR3 length is 15 residues. Trimming shortened V by 1 base and J by 4 bases, and 13 bases separated the two germline ends. The germline CDR1 and CDR2 sequences are SGHTA and FQGNSA. The chain's CDR3 is CASSLDGSLGETQYF. DNA of the CDR3: TGTGCCAGCAGCTTAGATGGGTCTTTAGGAGAGACCCAGTACTTC.

This clone was seen a few times. The chain carries TRBV4-3 and TRBJ2-5; TRBD1 might be the D (5 bases). This CDR3 has 15 amino acids. Germline V gives CDR1 LGHNA, CDR2 YSLEER. V was shortened by 4 bases and J by 1 base, with 13 bases between the two germline ends. The CDR3 DNA sequence: TGCGCCAGCAGCCGAAACCAGGGTGGCCAAGAGACCCAGTACTTC. Protein product: CASSRNQGGQETQYF.

The chain joins TRBV2 to TRBJ2-2, with 10 bases identical to TRBD1. Germline CDR1 and CDR2: SNHLY and FYNNEI. CDR3 length equals 15 residues. J lost 4 bases, V lost 5 bases, and 4 bases had no gene match. In nucleotides, the CDR3 is TGTGCCAGCAGTAGGGACAGGGGCGGCACCGGGGAGCTGTTTTTT. Translating gives CASSRDRGGTGELFF.

The chain combines TRBV4-1 with TRBJ2-1, with D possibly being TRBD2 (6 bases). From germline, CDR1 is MGHRA and CDR2 YSYEKL. The V end lost 0 bases, the J end lost 10 bases, and 10 bases lay between the germline ends. The CDR3 has 13 residues. CDR3 protein: CASSQESRGEQFF. CDR3 nucleotides: TGCGCCAGCAGCCAAGAGTCCCGGGGGGAGCAGTTCTTC.

V and J are TRBV28 and TRBJ1-2; 7 nucleotides match TRBD1. Trimming took 3 bases from V and 7 from J; bases not matched to a gene: 2. This CDR3 has 12 residues. CDR1 and CDR2 from the germline V gene are MDHEN and SYDVKM. The CDR3 DNA reads as TGTGCCAGCAGTTTCAGGGGGGGTGGCTACACCTTC. Its protein is CASSFRGGGYTF.

This sequence joins TRBV19 and TRBJ1-4; D gene ambiguous. Looked up from germline, CDR1 is LNHDA and CDR2 is SQIVND (reference sequence). The CDR3 sequence is 11 residues long. V lost 7 bases and J lost 7, with 7 bases in between. CDR3 DNA: TGTGCCAGTAAGGTGTCTGAAAAACTGTTTTTT. Translating gives CASKVSEKLFF.

The chain uses TRBV28 and TRBJ1-2; 8 nucleotides match TRBD1. CDR3 length: 14 amino acids. Trimming at V came to 6 bases and at J to 8 bases, leaving 11 bases not matched to a gene. Per the germline V gene, CDR1 is MDHEN and CDR2 is SYDVKM. The CDR3 reads CASSPPDRAGGYTF. The CDR3 bases are TGTGCCAGCAGCCCCCCGGACAGGGCGGGCGGCTACACCTTC.

This clone was seen a handful of times. The rearrangement links TRBV19 to TRBJ1-2; D is perhaps TRBD1 (6 bases). This CDR3 comprises 15 residues. V shed 0 bases and J shed 7 bases, with 15 bases lying between them. Looked up from germline, CDR1 is LNHDA and CDR2 is SQIVND (reference sequence). CDR3 sequence (DNA): TGTGCCAGTAGTATAGATCCCAGGGGCCTCTTTGGCTACACCTTC. Amino acids: CASSIDPRGLFGYTF.

The chain employs TRBV10-3 and TRBJ1-1; unclear D gene. Germline values: CDR1 ENHRY, CDR2 SYGVKD. This CDR3 is built from 15 residues. V lost 3 bases to trimming and J lost 2 bases, with 13 bases between them. The DNA for the CDR3 is TGTGCCATCAGTGATGGAGGCTCGGTTAACACTGAAGCTTTCTTT. Protein: CAISDGGSVNTEAFF.

This clone occurred once. One end of the junction does not line up with germline, which may come from a read error. At the DNA level, this CDR3 is encoded by other sequences in the same sample as well. This chain joins TRBV18 and TRBJ1-1; 10 bases match TRBD1. Per the germline V gene, CDR1 is KGHSH and CDR2 is LQKENI. CDR3 size: 15 residues. CDR3 sequence (DNA): TGCGCCAGCTCACCCGGACAGGGGGTGATCACTGAAGCTTTCTTT. It is translated as CASSPGQGVITEAFF.

Written as DNA, the CDR3 is TGCGCCAGCAGCCGGACTAGCGGGGGGAACACCGGGGAGCTGTTTTTT. Protein sequence: CASSRTSGGNTGELFF. The rearrangement uses TRBV5-1 and TRBJ2-2, with 13 bases that match TRBD2. The CDR3 totals 16 residues. After removal of 4 bases from V and 1 base from J, the junction contained 1 base not matched to a gene. Germline lookup yields CDR1 SGHRS and CDR2 YFSETQ. Based on the CDR3 plus reference TRBV5-1 and TRBJ2-2, the full variable domain is KAGVTQTPRYLIKTRGQQVTLSCSPISGHRSVSWYQQTPGQGLQFLFEYFSETQRNKGNFPGRFSGRQFSNSRSEMNVSTLELGDSALYLCASSRTSGGNTGELFFGEGSRLTVL.

V usage is TRBV28 and J usage is TRBJ1-5, with unresolved D. Germline lookup yields CDR1 MDHEN and CDR2 SYDVKM. With 7 bases removed from V and 3 bases from J, the gap between germline ends came to 16 bases. This CDR3 contains 15 residues. The CDR3 DNA follows: TGTGCCAGCACTCCCATGGGGAGCGACAATCAGCCCCAGCATTTT. Amino acid sequence: CASTPMGSDNQPQHF.

The rearrangement uses TRBV6-4 and TRBJ2-4, with 13 bases matching TRBD2. V gave up 2 bases and J gave up 0 bases; unmatched junction bases: 4. The CDR3 spans 18 residues. CDR1 and CDR2 (germline): MRHNA, SNTAGT. The CDR3 nucleotides read TGTGCCAGCAGTGACAGGACTAGCGGGGGACTAGCCAAAAACATTCAGTACTTC. Translation: CASSDRTSGGLAKNIQYF.

The table lists this clone with a few counts. The chain carries TRBV7-9 and TRBJ2-1; D unclear. The germline V and J ends were trimmed by 0 bases and 8 bases, with 11 bases remaining between them. This CDR3 region has 14 residues. Germline V CDR1 and CDR2: SEHNR, FQNEAQ (reference sequence). The CDR3 spells CASSLAVPGDEQFF. CDR3 sequence (DNA): TGTGCCAGCAGCTTAGCTGTCCCGGGCGATGAGCAGTTCTTC.

This chain uses TRBV25-1 with TRBJ2-7; D call uncertain. The germline gives CDR1 MGHDK, CDR2 SYGVNS. This CDR3 has 13 residues. Trimming shortened V by 3 bases and J by 2 bases, and 8 bases separated the two germline ends. The CDR3 sequence is CASSDGRTYEQYF. The CDR3 DNA sequence: TGTGCCAGCAGTGACGGGCGTACCTACGAGCAGTACTTC.

The chain recombines TRBV15 with TRBJ1-1, with unresolved D. Trimming removed 8 bases at V and 4 bases at J, with 14 bases between. The CDR3 spans 13 residues. Germline assignment: CDR1 LNHNV and CDR2 YYDKDF (reference sequence). The CDR3 bases are TGTGCCACCGGGCATCGCCGGGGCACTGAAGCTTTCTTT. It codes for CATGHRRGTEAFF.

The chain combines TRBV5-6 with TRBJ2-3; the match to TRBD2 covers 10 bases. In germline, CDR1 is SGHDT, CDR2 YYEEEE. V dropped 3 bases and J dropped 8; count of bases not matched to a gene: 15. The CDR3 spans 17 residues. CDR3 loop: CASSSMTSGSASSTQYF. The CDR3 DNA reads as TGTGCCAGCAGCTCCATGACTAGCGGGTCCGCGTCGAGTACGCAGTATTTT.

In DNA, the CDR3 is TGTGCCAGCAACGTAGCGGGGGGCGGGAGTGAGCAGTTCTTC. Translating gives CASNVAGGGSEQFF. V is TRBV2 and J is TRBJ2-1, with 10 bases that match TRBD2. V lost 7 bases, J lost 9 bases, and 9 bases stayed unmatched. This CDR3 is 14 amino acids long. CDR1 SNHLY and CDR2 FYNNEI come from the germline V gene.

CDR3 residues: CASRAVATNEKLFF. The CDR3 DNA reads TGTGCCAGCAGGGCCGTTGCAACTAATGAAAAACTGTTTTTT. The chain joins TRBV6-1 to TRBJ1-4; D is ambiguous. This CDR3 contains 14 residues. Germline CDR1 is MNHNS and CDR2 is SASEGT. With 6 bases removed from V and 0 bases from J, the gap between germline ends came to 8 bases.

The chain couples TRBV9 to TRBJ2-2; maybe TRBD2 (6 bases). The CDR3 length is 14 residues. Trimming cost V 2 bases and J 1 base, with 6 bases left between them. Germline V gene data show CDR1 as SGDLS and CDR2 as YYNGEE. CDR3: CASSVGGNTGELFF. CDR3 DNA sequence: TGTGCCAGCAGCGTCGGGGGGAACACCGGGGAGCTGTTTTTT.

The gene calls are TRBV19 and TRBJ1-5, with D perhaps TRBD1 (5 bases). This CDR3 region has 13 residues. The V end was cut by 8 bases, the J end by 4 bases, with 12 bases between. CDR1 LNHDA and CDR2 SQIVND come from the germline V gene (reference sequence). This CDR3 is CASDRGINQPQHF. The CDR3 DNA is TGTGCCAGTGACCGGGGGATTAATCAGCCCCAGCATTTT.